This TCR beta chain was sequenced in a study of cytomegalovirus exposure and HLA in healthy donors. On this clone itself: Its specificity is not known.

Trimming removed 5 bases from V and 9 bases from J; junction bases left unmatched: 12. Germline CDR1 reads MNHEY; CDR2 reads SVGAGI. The CDR3 length is 15 residues. Findings of the study overall: The likely origin of a cluster of highly shared sequence variants was a sequencing artifact. Productive status was seen about 87% or about 30% of the time for most TCR beta V segments in an earlier analysis. Researchers reported in a later analysis that common viral pathogens appeared linked to several top clusters. The authors assumed roughly uniform sequencing depth across donors for presence/absence analyses.

The PCR was carried out with 60 Vbeta primers and 13 Jbeta primers. Here immunoSEQ multiplex PCR was the method, and the copy in TCRdb shows in-frame clones only, minus some. The sample has under 150,000 clones; 83% are singletons. This chain uses TRBV6-5 with TRBJ2-7; 11 positions agree with TRBD1. This sequence was found in a girl aged 2-10 years in good health and CMV-seronegative. What was sequenced was PBMCs. Here the CDR3 reads CASSPQAGTGGTQYF. Written as DNA, the CDR3 is TGTGCCAGCAGTCCTCAAGCCGGGACAGGGGGGACGCAGTACTTC.